Following are 25 T cell receptor beta chains from one sample sequenced in a study of shared clonotypes between healthy human individuals. Only in-frame clones appear in the TCRdb table, and some are missing; sequencing was by immunoSEQ multiplex PCR. The data hold 2 million to 2.5 million clones, with 92% observed a single time. Sequences were obtained from naive CD4+ T cells from PBMCs. Subset of the sample: CD45RA+ positively selected. The receptor set was obtained from a man aged 18 to 29 in good health. Some clones in this sample may be carry-over from other donors' samples.

In its sample, this clone was seen once. The chain couples TRBV7-7 to TRBJ2-2; 11 nucleotides agree with TRBD2. This CDR3 has 16 amino acids. Germline V gives CDR1 SSHAT, CDR2 FNYEAQ (reference sequence). Trimming at V came to 2 bases and at J to 4 bases, leaving 3 bases not matched to a gene. The CDR3 loop reads CASSLLAGGSTGELFF. The DNA of the CDR3 is TGTGCCAGCAGCTTACTAGCGGGAGGTTCCACCGGGGAGCTGTTTTTT. The full variable domain, completed using reference TRBV7-7 and TRBJ2-2, is GAGVSQSPRYKVTKRGQDVTLRCDPISSHATLYWYQQALGQGPEFLTYFNYEAQPDKSGLPSDRFSAERPEGSISTLTIQRTEQRDSAMYRCASSLLAGGSTGELFFGEGSRLTVL.

The CDR3: CASSLMAYQETQYF. For the CDR3, the DNA is TGTGCCAGCAGCTTAATGGCTTACCAAGAGACCCAGTACTTC. V is TRBV11-1 and J is TRBJ2-5; D remains ambiguous. Germline V gives CDR1 SGHAT, CDR2 FQDESV (reference sequence). Trimming left V 2 bases short and J 0 bases short, with 7 bases between. This CDR3 has 14 amino acids.

The rearrangement joins TRBV28 to TRBJ1-2, with unresolved D. Between the trimmed V and J ends, which lost 3 bases and 0 bases, there was a span of 11 bases. This CDR3 spans 15 amino acids. CDR1 MDHEN and CDR2 SYDVKM come from the germline V gene. The CDR3 reads CASSFLQSSNYGYTF. In DNA form, the CDR3 reads TGTGCCAGCAGTTTTTTACAGAGCTCTAACTATGGCTACACCTTC.

The chain is built from TRBV1 and TRBJ1-2; the table's D call, TRBD1, was not checked against the DNA. TRBV1 is reported as a pseudogene. The CDR3 totals 21 residues. In nucleotides, the CDR3 is TGCACCAGCAGCCAAAAAGACAGTTTGGGCTTCCTCACGACAGGACCTTATGGCTACACCTTC. Translation: CTSSQKDSLGFLTTGPYGYTF.

CDR3 in amino acids: CAISERQGAETQYF. The CDR3 DNA reads TGTGCCATCAGTGAACGGCAGGGGGCCGAGACCCAGTACTTC. This sequence joins TRBV10-3 and TRBJ2-5; 8 bases line up with TRBD1. Per the germline V gene, CDR1 is ENHRY and CDR2 is SYGVKD. V was pared by 3 bases and J by 5 bases, with 5 bases of the junction left unmatched. The CDR3 contains 14 residues.

J is TRBJ1-1 and V is TRBV5-6; D is uncertain. The CDR3 extends over 15 amino acids. The V gene's germline CDR1 is SGHDT and CDR2 YYEEEE. Trimming pared 6 bases from V and 4 bases from J, leaving 19 bases between. DNA of the CDR3: TGTGCCAGCACCAAAAATGGGCGGCTAGGCACTGAAGCTTTCTTT. As protein: CASTKNGRLGTEAFF.

CDR3 loop: CASSRHLGGGGTGRNEQFF. The DNA of the CDR3 is TGCGCCAGCAGCCGACATCTGGGTGGAGGGGGGACCGGTAGGAATGAGCAGTTCTTC. This chain links TRBV5-1 with TRBJ2-1; D possibly matches TRBD1 or TRBD2 (6 bases each). V lost 4 bases to trimming and J lost 7 bases, with 30 bases between them. CDR3 size: 19 residues. The V gene's germline CDR1 is SGHRS and CDR2 YFSETQ.

This chain joins TRBV5-1 and TRBJ1-1; 7 bases are shared with TRBD1. The V gene end was trimmed by 3 bases and the J gene end by 1 base; junction bases not matched to a gene: 6. Per the germline V gene, CDR1 is SGHRS and CDR2 is YFSETQ. There are 15 residues in the CDR3. CDR3 amino acids: CASSYTTGSNTEAFF. The CDR3 nucleotides read TGCGCCAGCAGCTACACGACAGGGTCGAACACTGAAGCTTTCTTT.

The chain links TRBV5-1 to TRBJ2-3, with D perhaps TRBD1 (6 bases). This CDR3 has 14 residues. The germline V gene has CDR1 SGHRS and CDR2 YFSETQ. The V end was cut by 4 bases, the J end by 0 bases, with 9 bases between. The DNA of the CDR3 is TGCGCCAGCAGCGGGACAACTAGCACAGATACGCAGTATTTT. This gives the protein CASSGTTSTDTQYF.

The chain links TRBV2 to TRBJ2-2; 11 bases match TRBD2. With 5 bases clipped from V and 6 bases from J, the junction kept 5 bases outside the gene matches. The CDR3 runs to 15 residues. CDR1 SNHLY and CDR2 FYNNEI come from the germline V gene. The DNA of the CDR3 is TGTGCCAGCAGTCCTAGCGGGGGGTTCGCCGGGGAGCTGTTTTTT. Translated, it gives CASSPSGGFAGELFF. Variable domain in full (rest from reference TRBV2 and TRBJ2-2): EPEVTQTPSHQVTQMGQEVILRCVPISNHLYFYWYRQILGQKVEFLVSFYNNEISEKSEIFDDQFSVERPDGSNFTLKIRSTKLEDSAMYFCASSPSGGFAGELFFGEGSRLTVL.

The chain recombines TRBV5-4 with TRBJ2-2; 10 bases map to TRBD2. Germline assignment: CDR1 SGHNT and CDR2 YYREEE (reference sequence). The CDR3 totals 16 residues. After removal of 4 bases from V and 4 bases from J, the junction contained 7 bases not matched to a gene. DNA for the CDR3: TGTGCCAGCAGCAAGGGGCTAGCGGGAGTCACCGGGGAGCTGTTTTTT. This translates into CASSKGLAGVTGELFF. Together with reference TRBV5-4 and TRBJ2-2, the CDR3 gives the full variable domain: ETGVTQSPTHLIKTRGQQVTLRCSSQSGHNTVSWYQQALGQGPQFIFQYYREEENGRGNFPPRFSGLQFPNYSSELNVNALELDDSALYLCASSKGLAGVTGELFFGEGSRLTVL.

The chain's CDR3 is CAISGAGSTDTQYF. The DNA of the CDR3 is TGTGCCATCAGTGGGGCCGGTAGCACAGATACGCAGTATTTT. This rearrangement joins TRBV10-3 to TRBJ2-3, with no clear D. There are 14 residues in the CDR3. Germline V gene sequence: CDR1 ENHRY, CDR2 SYGVKD. Trimming shortened V by 4 bases and J by 0 bases, and 8 bases separated the two germline ends.

The J gene is TRBJ2-5, the V gene TRBV4-2; TRBD2 is a possible D gene (6 bases). The ends were cut back, 3 bases at V and 4 bases at J, with 12 bases in the middle. This CDR3 region has 14 residues. Germline V gene lookup returns CDR1 LGHNA and CDR2 YNFKEQ. DNA of the CDR3: TGTGCCAGCAGCCATGCCCCCGGGGGAGAGACCCAGTACTTC. The encoded protein is CASSHAPGGETQYF.

In DNA, the CDR3 is TGCGCCAGCAGCTCCGGGGTGCAGGATGGCAATCAGCCCCAGCATTTT. Translating it yields CASSSGVQDGNQPQHF. The V gene is TRBV5-1, the J gene TRBJ1-5; D uncertain. This CDR3 is 16 amino acids long. The germline CDR1 and CDR2 sequences are SGHRS and YFSETQ. V was trimmed by 3 bases and J by 2 bases, leaving 15 bases between them.

The chain joins TRBV6-6 to TRBJ1-2, with 7 positions matching TRBD1. The germline V gene encodes CDR1 MNHNY and CDR2 SVGAGI (reference sequence). The CDR3 loop spans 12 amino acids. V dropped 7 bases and J dropped 8; count of bases not matched to a gene: 7. CDR3 protein: CASKGGGGGYTF. In DNA form, the CDR3 reads TGTGCCAGCAAAGGAGGGGGCGGCGGCTACACCTTC.

The chain is built from TRBV5-1 and TRBJ2-7, with D perhaps assigned TRBD1 or TRBD2 (5 bases each). V dropped 4 bases and J dropped 1 base, with 12 bases sitting between them. This CDR3 has 14 amino acids. Germline V gives CDR1 SGHRS, CDR2 YFSETQ. CDR3: CASSMGPSSYEQYF. The CDR3 nucleotides are TGCGCCAGCAGCATGGGACCGTCGTCCTACGAGCAGTACTTC.

This clone has a single count. V gene TRBV5-5 combines with J gene TRBJ1-2; 7 bases align to TRBD1. The V gene's germline CDR1 is SGHKS and CDR2 YYEKEE (reference sequence). The CDR3 spans 16 residues. V lost 0 bases to trimming and J lost 2 bases; unmatched junction nucleotides: 7. The CDR3 nucleotides are TGTGCCAGCAGCTTGGTATCAGCAGGGGGGAACTATGGCTACACCTTC. This sequence encodes CASSLVSAGGNYGYTF.

This chain links TRBV19 with TRBJ1-2; 8 bases are a match to TRBD1. Germline V gene sequence: CDR1 LNHDA, CDR2 SQIVND (reference sequence). CDR3 length: 14 residues. Unmatched junction bases numbered 5, after V lost 6 bases and J lost 2 bases. The CDR3 reads CASSSGQGNYGYTF. The CDR3 DNA reads as TGTGCCAGTAGCTCCGGACAGGGAAACTATGGCTACACCTTC.

This chain joins TRBV4-1 and TRBJ1-6; the D is unclear. Germline V CDR1 and CDR2: MGHRA, YSYEKL. The germline V and J ends were trimmed by 6 bases and 9 bases, with 12 bases remaining between them. The CDR3 sequence is 13 residues long. The CDR3 DNA reads TGCGCCAGCAGTCCGGGAGATGGTTCACCCCTCCACTTT. Amino acids: CASSPGDGSPLHF.

The chain employs TRBV5-6 and TRBJ2-7; 12 bases match TRBD1. Losses at the gene ends were 4 bases for V and 3 bases for J; bases not matched to a gene: 11. Germline V CDR1 and CDR2: SGHDT, YYEEEE. The CDR3 has 17 residues. The CDR3 is CASSPGWGTGGLYEQYF. Written as DNA, the CDR3 is TGTGCCAGCAGCCCCGGGTGGGGGACAGGGGGCCTCTACGAGCAGTACTTC.

V and J are TRBV15 and TRBJ2-1; a weak D match, TRBD2 (5 bases). This CDR3 is built from 12 residues. Trimming cost V 5 bases and J 9 bases, with 11 bases left between them. CDR1 is LNHNV, CDR2 YYDKDF, per germline (reference sequence). The CDR3 DNA reads as TGTGCCACCAGCCGGACTCCTATTGAGCAGTTCTTC. As protein: CATSRTPIEQFF.

With regard to this clone: In the same sample, other DNA sequences code for this CDR3. V is TRBV19 and J is TRBJ1-2; D not resolved. CDR1 LNHDA and CDR2 SQIVND come from the germline V gene (reference sequence). CDR3 length: 10 residues. V lost 8 bases and J 2 bases, leaving 3 bases between the germline ends. The CDR3 sequence is CASSNYGYTF. CDR3 nucleotides: TGTGCCAGTTCAAACTATGGCTACACCTTC.

The chain combines TRBV10-3 with TRBJ1-5; D not certain. There are 12 residues in the CDR3. V lost 6 bases and J lost 4, with 7 bases in between. Germline V gives CDR1 ENHRY, CDR2 SYGVKD. The CDR3 region has the DNA TGTGCCATCAGAGGCACAAATCAGCCCCAGCATTTT. Protein sequence: CAIRGTNQPQHF.

CDR3 sequence reads: CASYNTAAYEQYF. The DNA of the CDR3 is TGTGCCAGCTATAACACGGCGGCCTACGAGCAGTACTTC. The J gene is TRBJ2-7, the V gene TRBV28; D not resolved. Trimming cost V 8 bases and J 2 bases, with 13 bases left between them. This CDR3 comprises 13 residues. Germline CDR1 MDHEN, CDR2 SYDVKM.

This clone showed up just a few times. The J gene is TRBJ1-2, the V gene TRBV7-9, with D possibly being TRBD1 (5 bases). V was cut by 4 bases and J by 7 bases, with 13 bases left in between. The CDR3 consists of 13 residues. CDR1 and CDR2 (germline): SEHNR, FQNEAQ (reference sequence). DNA for the CDR3: TGTGCCAGCAGCTCACCAGGGTTGGGTGGCTACACCTTC. Translating gives CASSSPGLGGYTF.